The source of this TCR beta chain is a study of shared clonotypes between healthy human individuals. Naive CD8 populations comprised CD45RO-negative cells positively selected for CCR7, excluding terminally differentiated effector memory CD45RA+ cells. TCRdb's table, derived via immunoSEQ multiplex PCR, lists solely in-frame clones and lacks some. The sample has over 800,000 clones, over 90% seen once; the top ten hold 20% to 30%. The source is a young man in good health. Sequenced: naive CD8+ T cells sorted from blood.

The CDR3, as DNA: TGTGCCAGCTCACCATCTTTCCCCGAAGAGCAGTTCTTC. Residues: CASSPSFPEEQFF. The V and J genes are TRBV18 and TRBJ2-1; no firm D call. With 2 bases removed from V and 10 bases from J, the gap between germline ends came to 12 bases. The length of the CDR3 is 13 residues. CDR1 is KGHSH, CDR2 LQKENI, per germline.